The 5 T cell receptor beta chains reported below all come from one sample, sequenced in a study of low-dose radiotherapy and immunotherapy resistance in tumors. Alpha- and beta-chain coverage of first-strand cDNA came from TRAV- and TRBV-specific primers. The authors amplified TCRs for about 20 PCR cycles with a constant-region primer and a V-primer adapter. MiXCR, run by TCRdb on the reads, gives a single entry per CDR3 protein. The repertoire includes tens of thousands of distinct CDR3 sequences, roughly 24% of them detected once, and about 6% sits in the top ten. Time point reported: before trial treatment. This material consisted of PBMCs, taken before treatment. These receptors all stem from a male donor with prostate cancer.

The chain joins TRBV11-2 to TRBJ2-7, with TRBD2 as a possible D gene (6 bases). Germline CDR1 reads SGHAT; CDR2 reads FQNNGV. With 2 bases removed from V and 3 bases from J, the gap between germline ends came to 14 bases. The CDR3 spans 15 residues. The CDR3 DNA sequence: TGTGCCAGCAGCTTAAGTGGCGGGGTAAGCTACGAGCAGTACTTC. It codes for CASSLSGGVSYEQYF.

This chain connects TRBV5-4 to TRBJ2-7; 12 bases line up with TRBD1. Looked up from germline, CDR1 is SGHNT and CDR2 is YYREEE (reference sequence). There are 13 residues in the CDR3. V was clipped by 3 bases and J by 9 bases; unmatched bases: 4. The CDR3 region is CASSWDRGQVQYF. CDR3 nucleotides: TGTGCCAGCAGCTGGGACAGGGGGCAGGTGCAGTACTTC.

This clonotype has at least ten counts. The chain has TRBV24-1 and TRBJ2-1; tentative D call: TRBD1 (5 bases). CDR1 and CDR2 (germline): KGHDR, SFDVKD. CDR3 length equals 17 residues. V lost 3 bases and J 2 bases, leaving 16 bases between the germline ends. In DNA, the CDR3 is TGTGCCACCAGTGATAAAGGCGCGTGGGGCGCCTACAATGAGCAGTTCTTC. As protein: CATSDKGAWGAYNEQFF.

Ten or more counts support this clonotype. This chain connects TRBV9 to TRBJ1-6; D remains ambiguous. Germline loops: CDR1 SGDLS, CDR2 YYNGEE. The V end lost 0 bases, the J end lost 11 bases, and 3 bases lay between the germline ends. The CDR3 length is 11 residues. The CDR3 DNA is TGTGCCAGCAGCGTAGGAGCACCCCTCCACTTT. It codes for CASSVGAPLHF. Full variable domain (missing parts from reference TRBV9 and TRBJ1-6): DSGVTQTPKHLITATGQRVTLRCSPRSGDLSVYWYQQSLDQGLQFLIQYYNGEERAKGNILERFSAQQFPDLHSELNLSSLELGDSALYFCASSVGAPLHFGNGTRLTVT.

This clonotype has a count of ten or more. The chain is built from TRBV29-1 and TRBJ2-3, with 14 nucleotides matching TRBD2. Germline CDR1 reads SQVTM; CDR2 reads ANQGSEA. CDR3 length equals 14 residues. V was pared by 4 bases and J by 8 bases, with 5 bases of the junction left unmatched. The CDR3 loop reads CSVGLAGGPGTQYF. In DNA, the CDR3 is TGCAGCGTTGGACTAGCGGGAGGGCCTGGTACGCAGTATTTT.